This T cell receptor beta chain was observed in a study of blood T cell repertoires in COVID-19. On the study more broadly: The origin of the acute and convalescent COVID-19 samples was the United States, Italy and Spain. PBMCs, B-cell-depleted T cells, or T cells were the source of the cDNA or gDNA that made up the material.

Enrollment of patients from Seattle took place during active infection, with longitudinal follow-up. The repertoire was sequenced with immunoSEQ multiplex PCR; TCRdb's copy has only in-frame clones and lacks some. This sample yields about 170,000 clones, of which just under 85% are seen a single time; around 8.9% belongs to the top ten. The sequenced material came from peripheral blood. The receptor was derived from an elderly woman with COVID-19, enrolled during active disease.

CDR3 nucleotides: TGTGCCAGCAGCGGGACAGGTACACTGTTCGGAGCTTTCTTT. Amino acids: CASSGTGTLFGAFF. The rearrangement joins TRBV3-1 (or the pseudogene TRBV3-2) to TRBJ1-1, with 8 bases aligning to TRBD1. The CDR3 is 14 amino acids. The junction had 12 bases not matched to a gene; V was cut back by 5 bases and J by 10 bases. From germline, CDR1 is LGHDT and CDR2 YNNKEL (reference sequence).